The 15 T cell receptor beta chains listed next were all sequenced from one sample in a study of OX40 agonist ivuxolimab in advanced cancers. Data came from immunoSEQ multiplex PCR; TCRdb stores just in-frame clones and leaves some out. The sample has 20,000 to 25,000 clones, approximately 90% seen once. Specimen: CD4+ or CD8+ T cells sorted from blood, collected in a trial of the OX40 agonist ivuxolimab. The receptors come from an adult with an advanced solid tumor such as melanoma, head and neck, liver or kidney cancer.

The rearrangement uses TRBV7-8 and TRBJ1-4, with D unresolved. The CDR3 length is 13 residues. Trimming shortened V by 4 bases and J by 7 bases, and 10 bases separated the two germline ends. Per the germline V gene, CDR1 is SGHVS and CDR2 is FQNEAQ. DNA for the CDR3: TGTGCCAGCAGCTCTTACCGGGGTGAAAAACTGTTTTTT. Amino acids: CASSSYRGEKLFF.

The rearrangement joins TRBV9 to TRBJ2-1; D unclear. V was cut by 0 bases and J by 0 bases, with 7 bases left in between. The CDR3 has 15 amino acids. CDR1 is SGDLS, CDR2 YYNGEE, per germline. The CDR3 is CASSVEAHSYNEQFF. CDR3 nucleotide sequence: TGTGCCAGCAGCGTAGAAGCACACTCCTACAATGAGCAGTTCTTC. The whole variable domain, filled in from reference TRBV9 and TRBJ2-1, reads DSGVTQTPKHLITATGQRVTLRCSPRSGDLSVYWYQQSLDQGLQFLIQYYNGEERAKGNILERFSAQQFPDLHSELNLSSLELGDSALYFCASSVEAHSYNEQFFGPGTRLTVL.

The CDR3 loop reads CATSGLAGGPNEQFF. The CDR3 nucleotides read TGTGCCACCAGCGGACTAGCGGGAGGGCCTAATGAGCAGTTCTTC. The chain combines TRBV6-5 with TRBJ2-1; TRBD2 aligns across 15 bases. CDR3 length: 15 amino acids. The V gene end was trimmed by 10 bases and the J gene end by 7 bases; junction bases not matched to a gene: 8. CDR1 is MNHEY, CDR2 SVGAGI, per germline.

The V gene is TRBV4-1, the J gene TRBJ2-7, with D perhaps matching TRBD1 (6 bases). The germline V and J ends were trimmed by 4 bases and 3 bases, with 16 bases remaining between them. This CDR3 is built from 15 residues. Germline CDR1 reads MGHRA; CDR2 reads YSYEKL. Written as DNA, the CDR3 is TGCGCCAGCAGCCCTACCCATACAGGGTACTACGAGCAGTACTTC. It is translated as CASSPTHTGYYEQYF.

V usage is TRBV4-2 and J usage is TRBJ1-5; TRBD1 agrees at 8 bases. This CDR3 region has 16 residues. Germline lookup yields CDR1 LGHNA and CDR2 YNFKEQ. The V segment lost 5 bases and the J segment 2 bases; nucleotides outside the gene matches: 8. CDR3 bases: TGTGCCAGCAGCGGAGACAGGGGAAGAGGCAATCAGCCCCAGCATTTT. Its translation: CASSGDRGRGNQPQHF.

This clone was detected only once. The rearrangement joins TRBV5-4 to TRBJ1-2; no clear D gene. CDR1 is SGHNT, CDR2 YYREEE, per germline (reference sequence). The V and J ends lost 3 bases and 8 bases respectively, with 8 bases between them. The CDR3 has 11 amino acids. CDR3 in amino acids: CASSSPRGYTF. CDR3 bases: TGTGCCAGCAGCTCGCCAAGGGGCTACACCTTC.

The chain employs TRBV7-3 and TRBJ2-1; the D call may be TRBD1 or TRBD2 (5 bases each). This CDR3 is built from 14 residues. The V end lost 5 bases, the J end lost 9 bases, and 17 bases lay between the germline ends. Looked up from germline, CDR1 is SGHTA and CDR2 is FQGTGA. The CDR3 coding sequence is TGTGCCAGCAGCACAAATGCAGGGAGCGGTGAGCAGTTCTTC. This sequence encodes CASSTNAGSGEQFF.

The chain combines TRBV27 with TRBJ2-1; 11 bases align to TRBD1. This CDR3 region has 18 residues. Germline V lookup: CDR1 MNHEY, CDR2 SMNVEV (reference sequence). Losses at the gene ends were 0 bases for V and 4 bases for J; bases not matched to a gene: 8. The CDR3 protein is CASSLSDRGLLKYNEQFF. CDR3 nucleotides: TGTGCCAGCAGTTTATCGGACAGGGGGCTCCTAAAGTACAATGAGCAGTTCTTC.

The chain recombines TRBV27 with TRBJ2-7, with D possibly being TRBD1 (6 bases). Germline loops: CDR1 MNHEY, CDR2 SMNVEV (reference sequence). The length of the CDR3 is 15 residues. Trimming cost V 5 bases and J 1 base, with 15 bases left between them. Here the CDR3 reads CASSPRTVGSYEQYF. The CDR3 nucleotides are TGTGCCAGCAGTCCCCGGACAGTAGGATCCTACGAGCAGTACTTC.

The genes are TRBV7-2 and TRBJ2-1; tentatively, D is TRBD2 (5 bases). Per the germline V gene, CDR1 is SGHTA and CDR2 is FQGNSA. Trimming cost V 5 bases and J 8 bases, with 10 bases left between them. The CDR3 loop spans 12 amino acids. The CDR3 region is CASSPLEDEQFF. Here the CDR3 DNA reads TGTGCCAGCAGCCCGCTGGAGGATGAGCAGTTCTTC.

The chain couples TRBV6-6 to TRBJ2-4, with D perhaps assigned TRBD1 or TRBD2 (6 bases each). Per germline, CDR1 MNHNY and CDR2 SVGAGI (reference sequence). The CDR3 runs 15 residues. V lost 7 bases, J lost 0 bases, and 13 bases lay in between. The CDR3 coding sequence is TGTGCCAGCATATGGGGGGCCCTAGCCAAAAACATTCAGTACTTC. This codes for CASIWGALAKNIQYF.

The CDR3 nucleotides are TGTGCCAGCACCACCTCGCCGGGGGGAGGGGAGACCCAGTACTTC. Amino acid sequence: CASTTSPGGGETQYF. The gene calls are TRBV6-1 and TRBJ2-5; 7 bases are shared with TRBD2. After removal of 7 bases from V and 5 bases from J, the junction contained 13 bases not matched to a gene. Germline CDR1 reads MNHNS; CDR2 reads SASEGT. This CDR3 region has 15 residues.

The J gene is TRBJ2-2, the V gene TRBV28; 8 nucleotides agree with TRBD1. Trimming removed 6 bases from V and 7 bases from J; junction bases left unmatched: 13. The CDR3 contains 16 residues. Germline-derived CDR1 and CDR2 are MDHEN and SYDVKM. The CDR3, as DNA: TGTGCCAGCAGCCAGAGGTCCCGACAGGGGCTCGGGGAGCTGTTTTTT. Translated: CASSQRSRQGLGELFF.

The J gene is TRBJ1-1, the V gene TRBV6-5; D unresolved. Looked up from germline, CDR1 is MNHEY and CDR2 is SVGAGI. The CDR3 sequence is 13 residues long. Trimming took off 4 bases at V and 4 bases at J, with 10 bases between the two ends. CDR3 sequence reads: CASSLGQITEAFF. The CDR3 DNA reads as TGTGCCAGCAGTTTAGGGCAGATCACTGAAGCTTTCTTT.

The J gene is TRBJ2-5, the V gene TRBV28; 14 nucleotides line up with TRBD2. The germline gives CDR1 MDHEN, CDR2 SYDVKM. J was trimmed by 2 bases and V by 3 bases; bases with no gene match: 8. The length of the CDR3 is 18 residues. CDR3 protein: CASSLTSGRALRQETQYF. In DNA, the CDR3 is TGTGCCAGCAGTTTGACTAGCGGGAGGGCATTGAGGCAAGAGACCCAGTACTTC.